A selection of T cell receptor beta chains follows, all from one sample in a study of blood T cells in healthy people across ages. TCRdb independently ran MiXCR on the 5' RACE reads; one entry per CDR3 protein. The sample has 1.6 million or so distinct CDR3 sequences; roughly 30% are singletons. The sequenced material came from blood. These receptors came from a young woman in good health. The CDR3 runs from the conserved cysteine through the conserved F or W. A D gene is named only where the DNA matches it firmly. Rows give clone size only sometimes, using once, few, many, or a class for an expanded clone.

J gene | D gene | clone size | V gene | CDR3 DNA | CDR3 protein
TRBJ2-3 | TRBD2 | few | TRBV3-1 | TGTGCCAGCAGCCTATCAGCGGGAAGAGCAGATACGCAGTATTTT | CASSLSAGRADTQYF
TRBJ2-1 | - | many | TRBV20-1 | TGCAGTGCTTTTAGGATATCCAATGAGCAGTTCTTC | CSAFRISNEQFF
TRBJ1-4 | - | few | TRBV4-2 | TGTGCCAGCAGCCAAGTCGGCGGGGAAAGGACAACTAGTGAAAAACTGTTTTTT | CASSQVGGERTTSEKLFF
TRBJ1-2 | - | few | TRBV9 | TGTGCCAGCACCCCCTATGCGGGGCGAAGCTATGGCTACACCTTC | CASTPYAGRSYGYTF
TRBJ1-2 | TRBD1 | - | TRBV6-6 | TGTGCCAGCAGCTACTCGGGAGGGGGCCTGGGGACGGGTGGCTACACCTTC | CASSYSGGGLGTGGYTF
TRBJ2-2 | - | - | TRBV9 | TGTGCCAGCAGCCTACAGGGGTACACCGGGGGGCTGTTTTTT | CASSLQGYTGGLFF
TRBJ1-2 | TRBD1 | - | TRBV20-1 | TGCGGTGCCAGCCCACCGGGACAGGGGGGCTATGGCTACACCTTC | CGASPPGQGGYGYTF
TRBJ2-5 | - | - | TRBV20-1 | TGCAGTGCTGGAGCTAGATTTGGGACCCAGTACTTC | CSAGARFGTQYF
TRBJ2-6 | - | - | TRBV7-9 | TGTGCCAGCACCAGCGACAGTGGGGCCAACGTCCTGACTTTC | CASTSDSGANVLTF
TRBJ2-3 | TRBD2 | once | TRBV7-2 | TGTGCCAGCAGCCAATTAGCGGGGGGGCCTTATACGCAGTATTTT | CASSQLAGGPYTQYF
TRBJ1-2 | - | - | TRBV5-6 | TGTGCCAGCAGCCTTCATTCTACCCCTTTCGCGGGGGCCTGGGGTGACTACACCTTC | CASSLHSTPFAGAWGDYTF
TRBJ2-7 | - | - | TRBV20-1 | TGCAGTGTTTCCGTGGGGCTTTACTACGAGCAGTACTTC | CSVSVGLYYEQYF
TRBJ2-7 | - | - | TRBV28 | TGTCCCAGCAATTCAGTCACCTACGAGCAGTACTTC | CPSNSVTYEQYF
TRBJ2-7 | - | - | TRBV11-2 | TGTGCCAGCAGCTTAGTTTCCTCCCGCCCCACCTACGAGCAGTACTTC | CASSLVSSRPTYEQYF
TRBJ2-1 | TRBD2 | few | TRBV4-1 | TGCGCCAGCAGCCATGCGCGGGAGGGGTTGGAGAATGAGCAGTTCTTC | CASSHAREGLENEQFF
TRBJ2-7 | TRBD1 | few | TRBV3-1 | TGTGCCAGCAGCCAAGGGACAGGGGATATCGACGAGCAGTACTTC | CASSQGTGDIDEQYF
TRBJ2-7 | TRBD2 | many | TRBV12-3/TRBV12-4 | TGTGCCAGCAGTTTAGCGGGAGGGCCCTCCGAGCAGTACTTC | CASSLAGGPSEQYF
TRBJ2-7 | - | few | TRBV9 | TGTGCCAGCAGCCCCCGCGCCGGACCTCACGGCTACGAGCAGTACTTC | CASSPRAGPHGYEQYF
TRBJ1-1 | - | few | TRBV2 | TGTGCCAGCAGTCCCGACAGTGAAGCTTTCTTT | CASSPDSEAFF
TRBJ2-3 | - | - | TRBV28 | TGTGCCAGCAGTTCCCAGCTGGATACGCAGTATTTT | CASSSQLDTQYF
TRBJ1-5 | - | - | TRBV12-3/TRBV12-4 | TGTGCCAGCAGCCAAGGCACGCCGATAAGCAATCAGCCCCAGCATTTT | CASSQGTPISNQPQHF
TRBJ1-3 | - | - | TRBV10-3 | TGTGCCATCAGCTTAGGAGATTCTGGAAACACCATATATTTT | CAISLGDSGNTIYF
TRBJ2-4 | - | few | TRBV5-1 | TGCGCCAGCAGTTGGGGTCTGGGGGCCAAAAACATTCAGTACTTC | CASSWGLGAKNIQYF
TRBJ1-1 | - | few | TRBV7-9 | TGTGCCAGCAGCCCCGGACAGACTGAAGCTTTCTTT | CASSPGQTEAFF
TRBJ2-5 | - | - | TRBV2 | TGTGCCAGCAGGGACTCGCTACAGTCCCAGTACTTC | CASRDSLQSQYF
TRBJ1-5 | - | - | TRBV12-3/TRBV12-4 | TGTGCCACCACTGGGTACAATCAGCCCCAGCATTTT | CATTGYNQPQHF
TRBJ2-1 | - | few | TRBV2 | TGTGCCAGCAAATCGGACCTACATGAGCAGTTCTTC | CASKSDLHEQFF
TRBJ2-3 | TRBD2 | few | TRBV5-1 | TGCGCCAGCAGCTTGGCCTCTGAAGCGGGAAGCACAGATACGCAGTATTTT | CASSLASEAGSTDTQYF
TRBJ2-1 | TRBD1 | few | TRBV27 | TGTGCCAGCAGTTCCGGACAGGGTGAGTGGTTCTTC | CASSSGQGEWFF
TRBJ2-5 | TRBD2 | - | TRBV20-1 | TGCAGTGCACACAGGCTAGCGGGGGGGTACCAAGAGACCCAGTACTTC | CSAHRLAGGYQETQYF
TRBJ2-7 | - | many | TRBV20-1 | TGCAGTGCTCTACGTGGGTACGAGCAGTACTTC | CSALRGYEQYF
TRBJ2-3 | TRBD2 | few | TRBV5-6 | TGTGCCAGCAGCTTCGTCCTAGCGGGATCTAGCACAGATACGCAGTATTTT | CASSFVLAGSSTDTQYF
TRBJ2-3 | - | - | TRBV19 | TGTGCCAGTAGTATAGGAGCGGTCCGCACAGATACGCAGTATTTT | CASSIGAVRTDTQYF
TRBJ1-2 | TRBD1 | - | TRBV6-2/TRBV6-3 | TGTGCCAGCAGTCACGCCCCGAAGGGGGCAGTGGGCTACACCTTC | CASSHAPKGAVGYTF
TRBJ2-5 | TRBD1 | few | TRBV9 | TGTGCCAGCAGCGCCGCGGGACAGGGGGTTGAGACCCAGTACTTC | CASSAAGQGVETQYF
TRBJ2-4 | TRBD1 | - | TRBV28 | TGTGCCAGCAGTCCAACAGGGGGCGTTCCCAAAAACATTCAGTACTTC | CASSPTGGVPKNIQYF
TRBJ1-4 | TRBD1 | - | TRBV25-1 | TGTGCCAGCAGTGCGATTCCGGGACAGTGGACAGCAACTAATGAAAAACTGTTTTTT | CASSAIPGQWTATNEKLFF
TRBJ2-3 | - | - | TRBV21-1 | TGCGCCAGCAGCCCCCATCCACTAGCGGGAGAGAGCACAGATACGCAGTATTTT | CASSPHPLAGESTDTQYF
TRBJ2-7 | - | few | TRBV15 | TGTGCCACCAGCAGTGGGTGGCGGGCCCCCTACGAGCAGTACTTC | CATSSGWRAPYEQYF
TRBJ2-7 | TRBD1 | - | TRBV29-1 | TGCAGCGTTGTTTATTTGGGGGACAGGGTCTACGAGCAGTACTTC | CSVVYLGDRVYEQYF
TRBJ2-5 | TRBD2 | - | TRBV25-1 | TGTGCCAGCACCGCTAGCGGGGGGGTGGAGACCCAGTACTTC | CASTASGGVETQYF
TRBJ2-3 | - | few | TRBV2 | TGTGCCAGCAGTACACTAGTAGATACGCAGTATTTT | CASSTLVDTQYF
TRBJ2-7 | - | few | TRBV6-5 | TGTGCCAGCAGTTACTCATGGGGGTACGAGCAGTACTTC | CASSYSWGYEQYF
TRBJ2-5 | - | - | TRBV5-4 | TGTGCCAGCAGCTTGGAGGACGAAGAGACCCAGTACTTC | CASSLEDEETQYF
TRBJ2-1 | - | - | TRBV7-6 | TGTGCCAGCAGCTTAGTGCAGGACCCCTACAATGAGCAGTTCTTC | CASSLVQDPYNEQFF
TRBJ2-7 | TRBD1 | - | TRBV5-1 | TGCGCCAGCAGCTGGGGCCGGGACAGGGGGAACTACGAGCAGTACTTC | CASSWGRDRGNYEQYF
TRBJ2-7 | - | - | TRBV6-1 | TGTGCCAGCAGTGAAGTCGAGATCTCCTACGAGCAGTACTTC | CASSEVEISYEQYF
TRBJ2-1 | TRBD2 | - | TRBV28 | TGTGCCAGCACCCTAGCGGGACTAGCGTACAATGAGCAGTTCTTC | CASTLAGLAYNEQFF
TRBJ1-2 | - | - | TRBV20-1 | TGCAGTGCTAGAGATAAGCCTCCAACTAACTATGGCTACACCTTC | CSARDKPPTNYGYTF
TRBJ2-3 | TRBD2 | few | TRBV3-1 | TGTGCCAGCAGCCCAAAGTGGGCCAGCGGGGAATCAGATACGCAGTATTTT | CASSPKWASGESDTQYF
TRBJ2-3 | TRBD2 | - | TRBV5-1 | TGCGCCAGCAGCTTGGAGTGGTCTAGCGGGGGGGATACGCAGTATTTT | CASSLEWSSGGDTQYF
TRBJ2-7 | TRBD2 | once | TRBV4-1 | TGCGCCAGCAGCCAAGTTGAGCGGGAATTGGGGCAGTACTTC | CASSQVERELGQYF
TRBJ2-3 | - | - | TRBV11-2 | TGTGCCAGCAGCTTAAAGTTAACGGCGACAGATACGCAGTATTTT | CASSLKLTATDTQYF
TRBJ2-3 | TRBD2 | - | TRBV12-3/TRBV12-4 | TGTGCCAGCAGGAATAGCGGGGGCACAGATGCGCAGTATTTT | CASRNSGGTDAQYF
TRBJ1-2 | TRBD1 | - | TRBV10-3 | TGTGCCATCAGTGAAGGGACAGCTAACTATGGCTACACCTTC | CAISEGTANYGYTF
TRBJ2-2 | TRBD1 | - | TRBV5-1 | TGCGCCAGCAGCTCACAGGGGAACGGGGAGCTGTGTTTT | CASSSQGNGELCF
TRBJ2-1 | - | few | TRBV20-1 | TGCAGTGTGACCGAAGGAACTAGTTGGTATGAGCAGTTCTTC | CSVTEGTSWYEQFF
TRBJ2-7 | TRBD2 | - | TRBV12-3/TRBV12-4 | TGTGCCAGCAGTTTTGCGGGAGATACGGGAGAGCAGTACTTC | CASSFAGDTGEQYF
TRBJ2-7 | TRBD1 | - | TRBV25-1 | TGTGCCAGCAGCGTCACAGGACAGGGCCTCTACGGGCAGTACTTC | CASSVTGQGLYGQYF
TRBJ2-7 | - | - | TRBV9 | TGTGCCAGCAGCGCCAACGCTAACCCGGACGAAGACGAGCAGTACTTC | CASSANANPDEDEQYF